This record covers a single T cell receptor (beta chain). A clone one base away is much larger, so this may be a read error. No conserved phenylalanine or tryptophan is present at the end of the CDR3, so a read error is the likely explanation. Trimming stripped 1 base from V and 0 bases from J, with 10 bases between. The CDR3 totals 15 residues. Germline V gene lookup returns CDR1 SGHKS and CDR2 YYEKEE (reference sequence). It was with unique molecular identifiers that the TCRbeta library was prepared. TCRdb ran MiXCR on the PCR reads and lists one entry per CDR3 protein. The table includes 150,000 to 200,000 distinct CDR3 sequences, 13% to 15% detected once. This specimen comes from a study of T-cell reconstitution after alpha-beta-depleted transplantation in children.

The sequence came from a human donor who donated a stem cell graft to a child with acute lymphoblastic leukemia. The starting material was PBMCs from the stem cell graft donor, obtained from the stem cell graft. This chain links TRBV5-5 with TRBJ1-1; D is uncertain. CDR3 in DNA: TGTGCCAGCAGCTTGACACATGCAATGAACACTGAAGCTTTCTTA. Protein sequence: CASSLTHAMNTEAFL.